The rows below give T cell receptor beta chains drawn from one sample of a study of metastatic and nonmetastatic thyroid tumors. TCRdb re-called clones from the PCR reads using MiXCR. The sample comprises approximately 28,000 clones, less than 30% of which are singletons, and roughly 15% rests with the top ten. The sequenced sample was blood. These receptors came from a female donor with papillary thyroid cancer or a benign thyroid nodule (not recorded which). Some clones in this sample may be carry-over from other donors' samples. The CDR3 runs from the conserved cysteine through the conserved F or W. Each record gives: clone size, J gene, V gene, D gene, CDR3 protein, CDR3 DNA. D genes are given only for firm matches. The listing skips clone size in some rows; elsewhere it reads once, few, many or a size class.

NA	TRBJ1-2	TRBV27	NA	CASSLRVWYGYTF	TGTGCCAGCAGTTTGAGGGTATGGTATGGCTACACCTTC
medium-sized	TRBJ2-1	TRBV6-1	NA	CASSEQGINFF	TGTGCCAGCAGCGAACAGGGTATTAACTTCTTC
NA	TRBJ1-5	TRBV28	NA	CASSFGDSNQPQHF	TGTGCCAGCAGTTTCGGGGATAGCAATCAGCCCCAGCATTTT
many	TRBJ1-2	TRBV19	TRBD1	CASTQGTYGYTF	TGTGCCAGTACACAGGGGACTTATGGCTACACCTTC
many	TRBJ2-3	TRBV20-1	NA	CSARSYSDVQDTQYF	TGCAGTGCTAGATCCTACTCGGATGTTCAAGATACGCAGTATTTT
once	TRBJ2-1	TRBV20-1	TRBD2	CSAPAGGRQNNEQFF	TGCAGTGCTCCGGCCGGCGGGAGGCAAAACAATGAGCAGTTCTTC
few	TRBJ2-3	TRBV12-3/TRBV12-4	NA	CASSLDGRGDTQYF	TGTGCCAGCAGTTTAGATGGGAGAGGAGATACGCAGTATTTT
few	TRBJ1-2	TRBV27	NA	CASRKGAHGYTF	TGTGCCAGCAGAAAAGGGGCCCATGGCTACACCTTC
many	TRBJ2-7	TRBV20-1	TRBD2	CSAVLAGRYEQYF	TGCAGTGCTGTACTAGCGGGCCGGTACGAGCAGTACTTC
NA	TRBJ1-1	TRBV7-3	NA	CPPGGLDTEAFF	TGTCCCCCTGGCGGATTGGACACTGAAGCTTTCTTT
few	TRBJ2-2	TRBV10-3	TRBD1	CAIRTTGDAGELFF	TGTGCCATCAGGACAACAGGGGACGCCGGGGAGCTGTTTTTT
NA	TRBJ1-3	TRBV9	NA	CASSVGEFSGNTIYF	TGTGCCAGCAGCGTAGGAGAGTTCTCTGGAAACACCATATATTTT
few	TRBJ1-5	TRBV6-2/TRBV6-3	NA	CASEEGGGDHPQHF	TGTGCCAGCGAAGAGGGAGGGGGTGATCATCCCCAGCATTTT
many	TRBJ1-5	TRBV28	NA	CASSFRGPQPQHF	TGTGCCAGCAGTTTCCGGGGCCCTCAGCCCCAGCATTTT